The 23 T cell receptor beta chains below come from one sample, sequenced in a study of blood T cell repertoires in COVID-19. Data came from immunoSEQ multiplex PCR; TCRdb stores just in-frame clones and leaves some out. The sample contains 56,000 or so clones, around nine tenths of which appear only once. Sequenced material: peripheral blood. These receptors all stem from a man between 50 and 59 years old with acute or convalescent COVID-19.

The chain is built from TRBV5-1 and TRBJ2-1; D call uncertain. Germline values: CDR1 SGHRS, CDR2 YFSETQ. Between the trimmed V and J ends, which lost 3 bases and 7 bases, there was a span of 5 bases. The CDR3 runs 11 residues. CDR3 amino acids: CASSWRNEQFF. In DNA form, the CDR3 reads TGCGCCAGCAGCTGGAGAAATGAGCAGTTCTTC.

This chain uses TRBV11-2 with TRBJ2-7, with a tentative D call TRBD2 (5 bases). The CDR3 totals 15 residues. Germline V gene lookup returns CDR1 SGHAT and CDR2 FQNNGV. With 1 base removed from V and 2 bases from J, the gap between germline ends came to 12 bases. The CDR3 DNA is TGTGCCAGCAGCTTAGGAGCAGGACTCGCCTACGAGCAGTACTTC. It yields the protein CASSLGAGLAYEQYF.

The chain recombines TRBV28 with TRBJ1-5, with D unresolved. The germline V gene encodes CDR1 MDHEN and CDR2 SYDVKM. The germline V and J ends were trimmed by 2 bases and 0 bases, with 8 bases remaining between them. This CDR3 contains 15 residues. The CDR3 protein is CASSLQVVSNQPQHF. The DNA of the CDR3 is TGTGCCAGCAGTTTACAGGTTGTTAGCAATCAGCCCCAGCATTTT. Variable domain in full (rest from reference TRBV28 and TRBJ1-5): DVKVTQSSRYLVKRTGEKVFLECVQDMDHENMFWYRQDPGLGLRLIYFSYDVKMKEKGDIPEGYSVSREKKERFSLILESASTNQTSMYLCASSLQVVSNQPQHFGDGTRLSIL.

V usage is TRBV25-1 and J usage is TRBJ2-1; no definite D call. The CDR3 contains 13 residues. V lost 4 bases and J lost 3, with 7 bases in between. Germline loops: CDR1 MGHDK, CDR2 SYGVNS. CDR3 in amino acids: CASSARYYNEQFF. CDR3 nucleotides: TGTGCCAGCAGTGCTAGATACTACAATGAGCAGTTCTTC.

The CDR3 DNA reads TGTGCCAGCAGTTACGGGCGGGGTCGGGTGAACACTGAAGCTTTCTTT. Translated: CASSYGRGRVNTEAFF. This chain joins TRBV6-2 or TRBV6-3 and TRBJ1-1; D is ambiguous. The CDR3 is made up of 16 amino acids. The V gene's germline CDR1 is MNHEY and CDR2 SVGEGT. V lost 2 bases, J lost 0 bases, and 13 bases lay in between.

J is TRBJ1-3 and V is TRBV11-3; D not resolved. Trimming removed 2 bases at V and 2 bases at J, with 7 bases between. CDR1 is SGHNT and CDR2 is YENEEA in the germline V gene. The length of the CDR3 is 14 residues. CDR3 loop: CASSLSGPGNTIYF. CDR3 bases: TGTGCCAGCAGCTTATCAGGTCCTGGAAACACCATATATTTT.

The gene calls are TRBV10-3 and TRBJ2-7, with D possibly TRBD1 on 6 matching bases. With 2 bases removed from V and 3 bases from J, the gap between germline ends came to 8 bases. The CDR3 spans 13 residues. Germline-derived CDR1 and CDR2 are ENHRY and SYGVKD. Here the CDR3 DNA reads TGTGCCATCAGTGAGCAGGGGAACTACGAGCAGTACTTC. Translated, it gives CAISEQGNYEQYF.

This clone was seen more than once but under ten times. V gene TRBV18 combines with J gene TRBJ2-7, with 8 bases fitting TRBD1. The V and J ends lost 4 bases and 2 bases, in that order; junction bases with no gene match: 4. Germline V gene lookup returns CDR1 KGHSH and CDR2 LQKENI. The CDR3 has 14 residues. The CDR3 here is CASSRRDRPYEQYF. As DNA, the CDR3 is TGTGCCAGCTCACGCCGGGACAGGCCCTACGAGCAGTACTTC.

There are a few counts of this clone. The CDR3 nucleotides read TGTGCCAGCAGCTTCGGTCGTGGCTACGAGCAGTACTTC. Translation: CASSFGRGYEQYF. The chain employs TRBV7-9 and TRBJ2-7; D not certain. CDR3 length: 13 amino acids. V was trimmed by 3 bases and J by 3 bases, leaving 9 bases between them. Germline assignment: CDR1 SEHNR and CDR2 FQNEAQ (reference sequence). The full variable domain, in which reference TRBV7-9 and TRBJ2-7 provide the parts outside the CDR3, is DTGVSQNPRHKITKRGQNVTFRCDPISEHNRLYWYRQTLGQGPEFLTYFQNEAQLEKSRLLSDRFSAERPKGSFSTLEIQRTEQGDSAMYLCASSFGRGYEQYFGPGTRLTVT.

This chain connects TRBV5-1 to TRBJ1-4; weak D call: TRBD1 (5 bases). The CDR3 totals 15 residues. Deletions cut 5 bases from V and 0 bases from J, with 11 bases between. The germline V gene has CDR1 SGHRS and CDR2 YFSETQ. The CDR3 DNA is TGCGCCAGCAGTTCGACAGCCACAACTAATGAAAAACTGTTTTTT. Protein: CASSSTATTNEKLFF. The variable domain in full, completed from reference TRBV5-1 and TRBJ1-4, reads KAGVTQTPRYLIKTRGQQVTLSCSPISGHRSVSWYQQTPGQGLQFLFEYFSETQRNKGNFPGRFSGRQFSNSRSEMNVSTLELGDSALYLCASSSTATTNEKLFFGSGTQLSVL.

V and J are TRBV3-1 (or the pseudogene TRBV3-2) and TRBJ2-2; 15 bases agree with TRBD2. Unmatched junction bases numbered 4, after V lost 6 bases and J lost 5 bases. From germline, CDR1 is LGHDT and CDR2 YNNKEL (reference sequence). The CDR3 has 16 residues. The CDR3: CASRLGLAGGTGELFF. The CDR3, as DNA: TGTGCCAGCAGATTGGGACTAGCGGGGGGAACCGGGGAGCTGTTTTTT.

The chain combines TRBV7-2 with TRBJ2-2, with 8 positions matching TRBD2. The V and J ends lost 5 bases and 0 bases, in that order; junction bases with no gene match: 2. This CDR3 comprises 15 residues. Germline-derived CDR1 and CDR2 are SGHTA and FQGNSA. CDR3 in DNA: TGTGCCAGCAGCCTTAGCGGGACGAACACCGGGGAGCTGTTTTTT. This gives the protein CASSLSGTNTGELFF.

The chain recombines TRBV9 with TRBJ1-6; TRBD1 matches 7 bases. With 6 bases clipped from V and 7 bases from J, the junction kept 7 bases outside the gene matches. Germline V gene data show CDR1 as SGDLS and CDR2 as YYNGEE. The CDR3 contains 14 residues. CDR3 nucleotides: TGTGCCAGCACCAGGGGGGACAAAAATTCACCCCTCCACTTT. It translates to CASTRGDKNSPLHF.

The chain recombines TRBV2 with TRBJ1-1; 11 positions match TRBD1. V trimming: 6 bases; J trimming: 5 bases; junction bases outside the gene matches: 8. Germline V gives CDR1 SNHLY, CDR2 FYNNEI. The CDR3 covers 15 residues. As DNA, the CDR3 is TGTGCCAGCAGGGCTCCCGGGACAGGGGGTACTGAAGCTTTCTTT. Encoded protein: CASRAPGTGGTEAFF.

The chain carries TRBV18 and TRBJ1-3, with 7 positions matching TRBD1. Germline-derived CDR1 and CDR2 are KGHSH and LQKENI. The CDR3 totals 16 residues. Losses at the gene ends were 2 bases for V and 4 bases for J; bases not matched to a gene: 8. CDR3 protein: CASSPGGQSLGNTIYF. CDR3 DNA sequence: TGTGCCAGCTCACCAGGGGGACAGAGCCTCGGAAACACCATATATTTT. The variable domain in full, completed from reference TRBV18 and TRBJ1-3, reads NAGVMQNPRHLVRRRGQEARLRCSPMKGHSHVYWYRQLPEEGLKFMVYLQKENIIDESGMPKERFSAEFPKEGPSILRIQQVVRGDSAAYFCASSPGGQSLGNTIYFGEGSWLTVV.

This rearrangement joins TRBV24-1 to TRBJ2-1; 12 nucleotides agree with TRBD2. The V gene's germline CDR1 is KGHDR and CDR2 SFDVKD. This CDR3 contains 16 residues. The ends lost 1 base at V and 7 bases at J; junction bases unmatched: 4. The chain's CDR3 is CATSDFTSGRQNEQFF. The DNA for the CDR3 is TGTGCCACCAGTGATTTCACTAGCGGGAGGCAGAATGAGCAGTTCTTC.

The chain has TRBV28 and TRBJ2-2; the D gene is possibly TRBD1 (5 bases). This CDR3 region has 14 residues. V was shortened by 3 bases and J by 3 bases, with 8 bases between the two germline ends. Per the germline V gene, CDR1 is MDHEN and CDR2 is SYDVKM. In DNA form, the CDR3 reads TGTGCCAGCAGTTTCGAACAGGACACCGGGGAGCTGTTTTTT. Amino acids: CASSFEQDTGELFF.

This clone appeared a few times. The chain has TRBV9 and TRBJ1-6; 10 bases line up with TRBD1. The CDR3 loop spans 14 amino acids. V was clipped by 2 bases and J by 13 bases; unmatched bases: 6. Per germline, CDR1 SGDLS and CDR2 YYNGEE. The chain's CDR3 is CASSVRDRGFPLHF. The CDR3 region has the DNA TGTGCCAGCAGCGTCCGGGACAGGGGATTTCCCCTCCACTTT.

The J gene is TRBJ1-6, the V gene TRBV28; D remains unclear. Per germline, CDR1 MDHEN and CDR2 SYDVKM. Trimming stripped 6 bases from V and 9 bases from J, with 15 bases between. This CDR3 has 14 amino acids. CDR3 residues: CASSPLVGVSPLHF. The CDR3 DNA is TGTGCCAGCAGCCCGCTGGTAGGAGTTTCACCCCTCCACTTT.

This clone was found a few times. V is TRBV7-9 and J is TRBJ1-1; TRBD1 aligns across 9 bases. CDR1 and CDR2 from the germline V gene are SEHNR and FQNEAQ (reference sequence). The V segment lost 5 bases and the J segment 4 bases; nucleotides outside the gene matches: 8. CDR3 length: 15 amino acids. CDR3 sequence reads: CASSPRTGVVTEAFF. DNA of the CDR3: TGTGCCAGCAGCCCCCGGACAGGGGTGGTCACTGAAGCTTTCTTT.

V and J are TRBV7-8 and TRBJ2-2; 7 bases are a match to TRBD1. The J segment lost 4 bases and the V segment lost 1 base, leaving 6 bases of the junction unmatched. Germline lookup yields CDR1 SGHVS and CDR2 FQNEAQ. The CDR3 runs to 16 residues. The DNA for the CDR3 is TGTGCCAGCAGCTTAGTAGGGGGCCCTCCCACCGGGGAGCTGTTTTTT. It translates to CASSLVGGPPTGELFF.

The CDR3 DNA sequence: TGTGCCAGCAGTGCCGTCGGGGACAGGGTTGTCTCACCCCTCCACTTT. Translating it yields CASSAVGDRVVSPLHF. This chain connects TRBV28 to TRBJ1-6, with 9 positions matching TRBD1. V gave up 5 bases and J gave up 10 bases; unmatched junction bases: 12. Germline CDR1 is MDHEN and CDR2 is SYDVKM. The CDR3 extends over 16 amino acids.

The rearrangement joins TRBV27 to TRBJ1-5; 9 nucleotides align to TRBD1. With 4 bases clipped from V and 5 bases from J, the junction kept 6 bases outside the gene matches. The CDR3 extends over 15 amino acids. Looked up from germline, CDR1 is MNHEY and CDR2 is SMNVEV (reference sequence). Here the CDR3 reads CASSSIQGAYQPQHF. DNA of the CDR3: TGTGCCAGCAGTTCGATACAGGGGGCATATCAGCCCCAGCATTTT.